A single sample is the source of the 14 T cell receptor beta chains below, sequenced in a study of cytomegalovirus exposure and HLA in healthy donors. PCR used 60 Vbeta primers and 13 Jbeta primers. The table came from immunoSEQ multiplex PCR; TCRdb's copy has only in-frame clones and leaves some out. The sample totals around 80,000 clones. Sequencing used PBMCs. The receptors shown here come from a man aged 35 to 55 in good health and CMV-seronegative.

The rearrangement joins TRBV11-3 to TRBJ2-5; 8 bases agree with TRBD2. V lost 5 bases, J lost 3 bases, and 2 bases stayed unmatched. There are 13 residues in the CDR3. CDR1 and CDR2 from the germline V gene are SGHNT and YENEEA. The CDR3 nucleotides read TGTGCCAGCAGCATTAGCGGGAAAGAGACCCAGTACTTC. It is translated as CASSISGKETQYF.

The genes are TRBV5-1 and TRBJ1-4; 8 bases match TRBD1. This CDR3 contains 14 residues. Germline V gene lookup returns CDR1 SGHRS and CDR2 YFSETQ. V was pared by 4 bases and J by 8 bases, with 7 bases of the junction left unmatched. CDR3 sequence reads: CASSQDRAGEKLFF. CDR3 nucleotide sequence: TGCGCCAGCAGCCAGGACAGGGCGGGCGAAAAACTGTTTTTT.

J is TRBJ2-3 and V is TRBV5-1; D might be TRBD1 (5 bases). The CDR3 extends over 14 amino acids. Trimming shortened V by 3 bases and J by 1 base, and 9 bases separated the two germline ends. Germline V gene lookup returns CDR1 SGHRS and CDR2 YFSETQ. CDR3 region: CASSSGRGTDTQYF. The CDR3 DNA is TGCGCCAGCAGCTCTGGCAGGGGCACAGATACGCAGTATTTT.

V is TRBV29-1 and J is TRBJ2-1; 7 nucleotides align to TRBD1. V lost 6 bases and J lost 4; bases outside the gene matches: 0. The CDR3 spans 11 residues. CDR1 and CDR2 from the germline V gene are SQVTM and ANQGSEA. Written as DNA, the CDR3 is TGCAGCGTGGGACAGTACAATGAGCAGTTCTTC. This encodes CSVGQYNEQFF.

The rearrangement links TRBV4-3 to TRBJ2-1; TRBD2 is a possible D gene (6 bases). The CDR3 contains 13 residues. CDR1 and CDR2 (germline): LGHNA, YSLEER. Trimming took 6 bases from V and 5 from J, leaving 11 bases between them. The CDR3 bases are TGCGCCAGCAGTCGGGGGTTCAACAATGAGCAGTTCTTC. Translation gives CASSRGFNNEQFF.

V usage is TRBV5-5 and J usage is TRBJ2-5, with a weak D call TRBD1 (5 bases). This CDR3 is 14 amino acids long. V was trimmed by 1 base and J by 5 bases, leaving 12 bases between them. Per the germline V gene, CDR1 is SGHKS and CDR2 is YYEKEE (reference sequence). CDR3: CASSLRGFPETQYF. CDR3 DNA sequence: TGTGCCAGCAGCTTGAGGGGTTTTCCCGAGACCCAGTACTTC. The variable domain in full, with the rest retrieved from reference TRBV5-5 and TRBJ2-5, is DAGVTQSPTHLIKTRGQQVTLRCSPISGHKSVSWYQQVLGQGPQFIFQYYEKEERGRGNFPDRFSARQFPNYSSELNVNALLLGDSALYLCASSLRGFPETQYFGPGTRLLVL.

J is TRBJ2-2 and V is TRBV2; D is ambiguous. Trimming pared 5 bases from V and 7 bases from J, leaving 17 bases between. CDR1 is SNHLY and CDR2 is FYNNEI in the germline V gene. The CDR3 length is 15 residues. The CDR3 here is CASSSSLGSDGELFF. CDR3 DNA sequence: TGTGCCAGCAGTAGCTCTCTGGGCTCGGACGGGGAGCTGTTTTTT.

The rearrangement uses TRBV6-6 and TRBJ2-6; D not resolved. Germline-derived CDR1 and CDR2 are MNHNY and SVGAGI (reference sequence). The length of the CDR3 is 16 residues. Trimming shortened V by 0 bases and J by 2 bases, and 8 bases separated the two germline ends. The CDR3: CASSYSRQTGANVLTF. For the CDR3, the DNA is TGTGCCAGCAGTTACTCGAGACAAACTGGGGCCAACGTCCTGACTTTC.

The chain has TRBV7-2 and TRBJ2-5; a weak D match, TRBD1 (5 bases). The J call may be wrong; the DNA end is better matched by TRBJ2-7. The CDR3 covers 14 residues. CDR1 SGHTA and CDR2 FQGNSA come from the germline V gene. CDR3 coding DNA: TGTGCCAGCAGCTTAGTGACAGCCACCTACGAGCAGTACTTC. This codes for CASSLVTATYEQYF.

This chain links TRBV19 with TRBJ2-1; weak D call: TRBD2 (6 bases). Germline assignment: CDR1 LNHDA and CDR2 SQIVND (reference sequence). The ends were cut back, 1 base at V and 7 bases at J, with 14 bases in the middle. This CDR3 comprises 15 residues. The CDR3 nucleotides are TGTGCCAGTAGTATAGCGCGGCGGCTAGCGAATGAGCAGTTCTTC. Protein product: CASSIARRLANEQFF.

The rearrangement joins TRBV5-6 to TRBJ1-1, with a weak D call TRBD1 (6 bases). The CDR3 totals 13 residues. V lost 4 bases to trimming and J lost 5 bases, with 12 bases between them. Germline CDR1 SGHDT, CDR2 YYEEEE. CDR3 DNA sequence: TGTGCCAGCAGCAAACAGGGTTTAACTGAAGCTTTCTTT. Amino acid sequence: CASSKQGLTEAFF.

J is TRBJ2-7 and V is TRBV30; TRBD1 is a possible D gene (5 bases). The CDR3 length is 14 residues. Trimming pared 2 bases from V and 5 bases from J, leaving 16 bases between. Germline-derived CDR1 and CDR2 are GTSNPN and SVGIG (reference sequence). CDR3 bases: TGTGCCTGGAGTAGCATAGGGGCTAAAAACGAGCAGTACTTC. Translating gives CAWSSIGAKNEQYF.

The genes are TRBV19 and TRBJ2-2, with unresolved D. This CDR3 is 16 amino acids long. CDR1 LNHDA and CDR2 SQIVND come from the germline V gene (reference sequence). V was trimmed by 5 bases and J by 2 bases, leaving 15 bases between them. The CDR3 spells CASSRGLPFNTGELFF. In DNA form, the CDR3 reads TGTGCCAGTAGTCGCGGCCTGCCTTTTAACACCGGGGAGCTGTTTTTT.

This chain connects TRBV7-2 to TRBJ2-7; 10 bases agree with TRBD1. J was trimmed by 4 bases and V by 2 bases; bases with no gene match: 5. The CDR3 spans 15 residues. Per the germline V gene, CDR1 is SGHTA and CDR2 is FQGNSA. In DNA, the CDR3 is TGTGCCAGCAGCTTAAGCCCGGGACAGGGGTACGAGCAGTACTTC. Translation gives CASSLSPGQGYEQYF.